Shown below are 30 T cell receptor beta chains from a single sample sequenced in a study of post-analysis software for immune sequencing data. Findings of the study overall: TRBV segments more frequent in patients than in controls numbered five and included TRBV5-6, TRBV5-1 and TRBV20-1.

These receptors' targets are unknown. The authors incorporated unique molecular identifiers into the TCR beta cDNA libraries. TCRdb reanalysed the PCR reads using MiXCR and keeps one entry per CDR3 protein. This sample has about 800,000 distinct CDR3 sequences, with roughly 27% found just once. The sequencing sample was made of blood. All receptors come from a girl aged 5 to 17 with multiple sclerosis.

The chain employs TRBV20-1 and TRBJ2-7, with TRBD1 matching over 11 bases. The V gene's germline CDR1 is DFQATT and CDR2 SNEGSKA (reference sequence). CDR3 length: 14 residues. V shed 5 bases and J 3 bases; nucleotides not matched to a gene: 6. The CDR3 coding sequence is TGCAGTGCTGGGCCGGGACAGGGGGGCTACGAGCAGTACTTC. Translated, it gives CSAGPGQGGYEQYF.

The chain has TRBV5-1 and TRBJ2-3, with TRBD2 as a possible D gene (6 bases). Germline CDR1 reads SGHRS; CDR2 reads YFSETQ. The CDR3 is 14 residues long. Deletions cut 7 bases from V and 0 bases from J, with 12 bases between. This CDR3 is CASGPGGSTDTQYF. The CDR3 DNA sequence: TGCGCCAGCGGCCCAGGAGGGAGCACAGATACGCAGTATTTT.

This clonotype appeared many times. CDR3 protein: CASSQDGPGGTDTQYF. In DNA form, the CDR3 reads TGCGCCAGCAGCCAAGATGGGCCAGGGGGGACAGATACGCAGTATTTT. The chain links TRBV4-3 to TRBJ2-3; TRBD1 might be the D (7 bases). V lost 0 bases and J 3 bases, leaving 13 bases between the germline ends. The CDR3 totals 16 residues. CDR1 is LGHNA and CDR2 is YSLEER in the germline V gene.

V and J are TRBV7-6 and TRBJ2-1, with 9 bases aligning to TRBD1. V shed 9 bases and J 8 bases; nucleotides not matched to a gene: 8. The V gene's germline CDR1 is SGHVS and CDR2 FNYEAQ. This CDR3 is 13 amino acids long. In DNA, the CDR3 is TGTGCCAGTACAGGGGGCGCAGGGTATGAGCAGTTCTTC. Translating gives CASTGGAGYEQFF.

The chain links TRBV7-9 to TRBJ1-5, with D possibly TRBD1 on 6 matching bases. Germline V CDR1 and CDR2: SEHNR, FQNEAQ (reference sequence). This CDR3 is 17 amino acids long. V gave up 5 bases and J gave up 2 bases, with 19 bases separating them. The CDR3 nucleotides read TGTGCCAGCAGCCCGGGGCGGGGGGGCGCGGGCAATCAGCCCCAGCATTTT. This codes for CASSPGRGGAGNQPQHF.

This rearrangement joins TRBV12-3 or TRBV12-4 to TRBJ2-5; D unclear. Trimming took off 7 bases at V and 4 bases at J, with 16 bases between the two ends. The CDR3 runs to 14 residues. The CDR3 is CASTPKGFLETQYF. DNA for the CDR3: TGTGCCAGCACCCCAAAGGGTTTCCTAGAGACCCAGTACTTC.

V and J are TRBV6-6 and TRBJ2-5; 9 bases line up with TRBD1. Judging by the DNA end, TRBJ2-7 fits better; the J call may be wrong. The CDR3 totals 14 residues. Germline CDR1 and CDR2: MNHNY and SVGAGI (reference sequence). CDR3 protein: CASRGPQGAYEQYF. CDR3 in DNA: TGTGCCAGCAGGGGCCCACAGGGGGCTTACGAGCAGTACTTC.

The chain carries TRBV28 and TRBJ2-5; the D is unclear. The V end was cut by 2 bases, the J end by 5 bases, with 21 bases between. Germline CDR1 reads MDHEN; CDR2 reads SYDVKM. The CDR3 loop spans 17 amino acids. CDR3 loop: CASSLTPLQGRGETQYF. The CDR3 nucleotides are TGTGCCAGCAGTTTAACGCCACTCCAAGGGCGTGGGGAGACCCAGTACTTC.

The table lists this clonotype with a few counts. The chain couples TRBV20-1 to TRBJ2-3; weak D call: TRBD1 (5 bases). Trimming pared 0 bases from V and 1 base from J, leaving 14 bases between. There are 16 residues in the CDR3. CDR1 and CDR2 (germline): DFQATT, SNEGSKA (reference sequence). DNA of the CDR3: TGCAGTGCTAGAGAACTATCAGGGTCGGGCACAGATACGCAGTATTTT. Protein sequence: CSARELSGSGTDTQYF.

This clonotype was picked up one time. This may come from a read error, since a much larger clone is one base off. This chain links TRBV18 with TRBJ1-6; D gene unclear. Germline CDR1 KGHSH, CDR2 LQKENI. The CDR3 loop spans 12 amino acids. The CDR3 here is CASSPGNSPPHF. The CDR3 DNA sequence: TGTGCCAGCTCACCGGGGAATTCACCCCCCCACTTT.

This chain joins TRBV20-1 and TRBJ2-7, with 9 bases that match TRBD2. This CDR3 contains 14 residues. V lost 3 bases and J lost 4; bases outside the gene matches: 7. Per germline, CDR1 DFQATT and CDR2 SNEGSKA (reference sequence). The CDR3 loop is CSARPLAGTYEQYF. The CDR3, as DNA: TGCAGTGCTAGGCCCCTAGCGGGAACTTACGAGCAGTACTTC.

This clonotype was seen repeatedly, ten times or more. One junction end disagrees with the germline gene, perhaps due to a read error. The gene calls are TRBV7-2 and TRBJ2-5; D is unresolved. Looked up from germline, CDR1 is SGHTA and CDR2 is FQGNSA. The CDR3 consists of 12 residues. CDR3 bases: TGCGCCAGCAGCTTGTACCAAGAGACCCAGTACTTC. As protein: CASSLYQETQYF.

This clonotype has ten or more counts. The chain carries TRBV6-5 and TRBJ2-3, with TRBD2 identical over 11 bases. The CDR3 consists of 16 residues. Germline V lookup: CDR1 MNHEY, CDR2 SVGAGI. The V gene end was trimmed by 6 bases and the J gene end by 5 bases; junction bases not matched to a gene: 10. The CDR3 loop is CASSYSGGASLDTQYF. The DNA for the CDR3 is TGTGCCAGCAGCTATAGCGGGGGGGCGAGCTTAGATACGCAGTATTTT.

This clonotype has a handful of counts. This CDR3 reads CASTDTTTGSYF. DNA for the CDR3: TGTGCCAGCACGGACACCACTACAGGCTCGTACTTC. V usage is TRBV7-8 and J usage is TRBJ2-7, with D possibly TRBD1 on 5 matching bases. This CDR3 comprises 12 residues. Looked up from germline, CDR1 is SGHVS and CDR2 is FQNEAQ. Between the trimmed V and J ends, which lost 7 bases and 12 bases, there was a span of 19 bases. The whole variable domain, filled in from reference TRBV7-8 and TRBJ2-7, reads GAGVSQSPRYKVAKRGQDVALRCDPISGHVSLFWYQQALGQGPEFLTYFQNEAQLDKSGLPSDRFFAERPEGSVSTLKIQRTQQEDSAVYLCASTDTTTGSYFGPGTRLTVT.

This clonotype was picked up one time. The CDR3: CASSLPPTGAYTGELFF. The CDR3 nucleotides read TGTGCCAGCAGCCTCCCCCCTACAGGGGCCTACACCGGGGAGCTGTTTTTT. The chain has TRBV7-9 and TRBJ2-2, with TRBD1 identical over 7 bases. Germline V gene lookup returns CDR1 SEHNR and CDR2 FQNEAQ (reference sequence). The CDR3 length is 17 residues. J was trimmed by 3 bases and V by 5 bases; bases with no gene match: 12.

CDR3 sequence reads: CAVRGRVGNEQYF. The CDR3 DNA follows: TGTGCCGTCAGGGGCAGGGTCGGGAACGAGCAGTACTTC. The chain employs TRBV6-2 or TRBV6-3 and TRBJ2-4; TRBD1 might be the D (6 bases). The J call may be in error: the DNA end matches TRBJ2-7 better. CDR3 size: 13 residues. In germline, CDR1 is MNHEY, CDR2 SVGEGT.

The chain employs TRBV4-1 and TRBJ2-1; no reliable D call. CDR3 length: 15 amino acids. Trimming removed 3 bases from V and 5 bases from J, with 14 bases in between. Germline V gives CDR1 MGHRA, CDR2 YSYEKL. The chain's CDR3 is CASSQVALGHNEQFF. The CDR3 region has the DNA TGCGCCAGCAGCCAGGTGGCCCTGGGTCACAATGAGCAGTTCTTC.

This clonotype appeared many times. The CDR3 spells CASSSSGISTDTQYF. The CDR3 DNA is TGTGCCAGCAGTTCTAGCGGGATTAGCACAGATACGCAGTATTTT. The chain has TRBV7-2 and TRBJ2-3, with 9 bases fitting TRBD2. The V and J ends lost 6 bases and 0 bases, in that order; junction bases with no gene match: 4. The CDR3 is made up of 15 amino acids. CDR1 and CDR2 (germline): SGHTA, FQGNSA.

The V call is TRBV18, the J call TRBJ2-5; D is uncertain. The CDR3 is made up of 14 amino acids. Trimming left V 3 bases short and J 2 bases short, with 10 bases between. The V gene's germline CDR1 is KGHSH and CDR2 LQKENI. DNA of the CDR3: TGTGCCAGCTCACCCCTGCGCAGGCAAGAGACCCAGTACTTC. Translated: CASSPLRRQETQYF.

This chain uses TRBV6-5 with TRBJ2-1, with 9 bases fitting TRBD1. Germline V lookup: CDR1 MNHEY, CDR2 SVGAGI. CDR3 length equals 15 residues. V shed 6 bases and J 4 bases; nucleotides not matched to a gene: 7. CDR3 sequence reads: CASSSDRGRYNEQFF. CDR3 sequence (DNA): TGTGCCAGCAGCTCGGACAGGGGCCGGTACAATGAGCAGTTCTTC.

This clonotype was seen only a few times. This chain uses TRBV7-9 with TRBJ2-1; 7 bases are a match to TRBD1. The V gene end was trimmed by 6 bases and the J gene end by 0 bases; junction bases not matched to a gene: 5. The CDR3 length is 15 residues. Germline V CDR1 and CDR2: SEHNR, FQNEAQ (reference sequence). The CDR3 loop reads CASRAGGSSYNEQFF. The CDR3 region has the DNA TGTGCCAGCAGGGCAGGGGGTAGCTCCTACAATGAGCAGTTCTTC.

This chain uses TRBV29-1 with TRBJ1-5; 8 bases are a match to TRBD1. J lost 5 bases, V lost 7 bases, and 4 bases had no gene match. The CDR3 extends over 12 amino acids. CDR1 is SQVTM and CDR2 is ANQGSEA in the germline V gene. The DNA for the CDR3 is TGCAGCGCCTCGACAGGGGATCAGCCCCAGCATTTT. It encodes CSASTGDQPQHF.

The CDR3 spells CSANTDESGPYSNEQFF. In nucleotides, the CDR3 is TGCAGTGCAAACACGGACGAGTCGGGACCTTACTCCAATGAGCAGTTCTTC. This chain uses TRBV20-1 with TRBJ2-1; D tentatively reads TRBD1 or TRBD2 (5 bases each). Per germline, CDR1 DFQATT and CDR2 SNEGSKA (reference sequence). V gave up 6 bases and J gave up 6 bases, with 27 bases separating them. This CDR3 spans 17 amino acids.

This clonotype was counted a few times. V and J are TRBV28 and TRBJ2-6; 7 nucleotides agree with TRBD1. CDR1 is MDHEN and CDR2 is SYDVKM in the germline V gene. This CDR3 has 15 amino acids. The junction had 7 bases not matched to a gene; V was cut back by 7 bases and J by 4 bases. The CDR3 sequence: CASIDRESGANVLTF. The DNA for the CDR3 is TGTGCCAGCATAGACAGGGAATCCGGGGCCAACGTCCTGACTTTC.

The V gene is TRBV7-2, the J gene TRBJ1-2; TRBD1 might be the D (6 bases). This CDR3 spans 16 amino acids. The V and J ends lost 4 bases and 3 bases respectively, with 18 bases between them. Germline V gives CDR1 SGHTA, CDR2 FQGNSA. The CDR3 reads CASSSYYSDSYYGYTF. The DNA of the CDR3 is TGTGCCAGCAGCTCATATTACTCGGACAGCTACTATGGCTACACCTTC. The full variable domain, with the rest looked up from reference TRBV7-2 and TRBJ1-2, is GAGVSQSPSNKVTEKGKDVELRCDPISGHTALYWYRQSLGQGLEFLIYFQGNSAPDKSGLPSDRFSAERTGGSVSTLTIQRTQQEDSAVYLCASSSYYSDSYYGYTFGSGTRLTVV.

The rearrangement uses TRBV6-1 and TRBJ2-3, with D possibly being TRBD2 (5 bases). CDR1 is MNHNS and CDR2 is SASEGT in the germline V gene. This CDR3 is built from 17 residues. V lost 5 bases, J lost 2 bases, and 20 bases lay in between. Here the CDR3 DNA reads TGTGCCAGCAGTCCCCTCTACGAGACTACCATCACAGATACGCAGTATTTT. It specifies CASSPLYETTITDTQYF.

V is TRBV20-1 and J is TRBJ2-3; D gene unclear. The germline V and J ends were trimmed by 0 bases and 2 bases, with 9 bases remaining between them. From germline, CDR1 is DFQATT and CDR2 SNEGSKA (reference sequence). The CDR3 runs to 14 residues. The CDR3 nucleotides are TGCAGTGCTAGAGACTGGACCGCCACAGATACGCAGTATTTT. This encodes CSARDWTATDTQYF.

This clonotype is a singleton in its sample. This chain connects TRBV7-2 to TRBJ2-1, with 8 bases aligning to TRBD1. Germline V lookup: CDR1 SGHTA, CDR2 FQGNSA. The CDR3 has 17 amino acids. The J segment lost 4 bases and the V segment lost 2 bases, leaving 10 bases of the junction unmatched. Written as DNA, the CDR3 is TGTGCCAGCAGCTTACGGACAGGGACAACTGTATACAATGAGCAGTTCTTC. As protein: CASSLRTGTTVYNEQFF.

This clonotype was observed a handful of times. Just one base apart from a much larger clone, this may be a read error. The gene calls are TRBV5-4 and TRBJ2-5; D is undetermined. The better agreement between TRBJ2-7 and the DNA end casts doubt on the J call. CDR1 is SGHNT, CDR2 YYREEE, per germline (reference sequence). This CDR3 has 12 amino acids. The CDR3 nucleotides read TGTGCCAGCAGCTTGGGGGTTAACGAGCAGTACTTC. Its protein is CASSLGVNEQYF.

This chain uses TRBV18 with TRBJ2-7; D unresolved. V gave up 2 bases and J gave up 7 bases, with 15 bases separating them. Germline CDR1 and CDR2: KGHSH and LQKENI. The CDR3 runs to 14 residues. CDR3 in amino acids: CASSPSNRDNEQYF. In DNA, the CDR3 is TGTGCCAGCTCACCATCGAACAGAGACAATGAGCAGTACTTC.